These 16 T cell receptor beta chains came from one sample sequenced in a study of response to subunit inactivated influenza vaccine. TCRdb reprocessed the RT-PCR reads via MiXCR and lists one record per CDR3 protein. The sample consists of about 480,000 distinct CDR3 sequences, 13% of them appearing once. The sequencing here drew on PBMCs from blood, taken 45 days after vaccination. The receptors derive from a man in his fifties who received an inactivated influenza vaccine.

This clonotype was picked up a small number of times. The chain combines TRBV27 with TRBJ2-1; D call uncertain. Germline V gene data show CDR1 as MNHEY and CDR2 as SMNVEV (reference sequence). The germline V and J ends were trimmed by 0 bases and 2 bases, with 2 bases remaining between them. There are 13 residues in the CDR3. CDR3 coding DNA: TGTGCCAGCAGTTTATCAGCCTACAATGAGCAGTTCTTC. Protein: CASSLSAYNEQFF.

The chain combines TRBV19 with TRBJ2-1; 10 bases fit TRBD2. CDR3 length: 15 amino acids. Trimming took 5 bases from V and 12 from J; bases not matched to a gene: 13. Germline CDR1 LNHDA, CDR2 SQIVND (reference sequence). This CDR3 is CASSGTAGLASGQFF. Here the CDR3 DNA reads TGTGCCAGTAGTGGAACAGCGGGACTAGCGTCTGGGCAGTTCTTC.

This clonotype was counted only a few times. The chain links TRBV12-3 or TRBV12-4 to TRBJ2-1; D tentatively reads TRBD1 or TRBD2 (5 bases each). The V gene lost 10 bases and the J gene lost 4 bases, with 17 bases spanning the gap. This CDR3 contains 14 residues. The CDR3 reads CATGTSALYNEQFF. CDR3 DNA sequence: TGTGCCACAGGGACGTCGGCCCTTTACAATGAGCAGTTCTTC.

V gene TRBV29-1 combines with J gene TRBJ2-3; D call uncertain. V gave up 0 bases and J gave up 6 bases, with 7 bases separating them. The CDR3 totals 12 residues. Germline V gene data show CDR1 as SQVTM and CDR2 as ANQGSEA. This CDR3 is CSVEDSLDTQYF. CDR3 nucleotides: TGCAGCGTTGAAGATAGCTTGGATACGCAGTATTTT.

The sample holds a few counts of this clonotype. The chain joins TRBV5-1 to TRBJ2-2; the D call may be TRBD1 or TRBD2 (5 bases each). Germline V gives CDR1 SGHRS, CDR2 YFSETQ. Between the trimmed V and J ends, which lost 5 bases and 4 bases, there was a span of 9 bases. This CDR3 is 13 amino acids long. CDR3 residues: CASRPGSTGELFF. CDR3 DNA: TGCGCCAGCAGACCAGGGAGCACCGGGGAGCTGTTTTTT.

This clonotype was observed many times. The J gene is TRBJ2-6, the V gene TRBV6-5, with TRBD1 as a possible D gene (6 bases). Trimming removed 6 bases at V and 0 bases at J, with 15 bases between. The germline gives CDR1 MNHEY, CDR2 SVGAGI. The CDR3 consists of 17 residues. In nucleotides, the CDR3 is TGTGCCAGCAGCTTATTGACAGGCTTCTCTGGGGCCAACGTCCTGACTTTC. Translation gives CASSLLTGFSGANVLTF.

V usage is TRBV7-8 and J usage is TRBJ1-5; no reliable D call. Deletions cut 0 bases from V and 9 bases from J, with 12 bases between. The CDR3 loop spans 14 amino acids. Per the germline V gene, CDR1 is SGHVS and CDR2 is FQNEAQ. CDR3 nucleotides: TGTGCCAGCAGCTTAGCGGCCCAACTCGGGCCCCAGCATTTT. Its protein product is CASSLAAQLGPQHF.

The CDR3 reads CSVDRLRSPLHF. CDR3 nucleotides: TGCAGTGTAGACAGGCTCCGCTCACCCCTCCACTTT. V and J are TRBV20-1 and TRBJ1-6, with D perhaps TRBD1 (6 bases). The CDR3 extends over 12 amino acids. V shed 7 bases and J shed 10 bases, with 14 bases lying between them. Germline V gene sequence: CDR1 DFQATT, CDR2 SNEGSKA (reference sequence).

This clonotype showed up just a few times. The rearrangement links TRBV11-2 to TRBJ2-1, with 8 positions matching TRBD1. With 5 bases clipped from V and 2 bases from J, the junction kept 5 bases outside the gene matches. Germline CDR1 SGHAT, CDR2 FQNNGV. The length of the CDR3 is 15 residues. CDR3 sequence: CASSQYRGAYNEQFF. DNA of the CDR3: TGTGCCAGCAGCCAGTACAGGGGGGCCTACAATGAGCAGTTCTTC.

The chain links TRBV4-3 to TRBJ1-1, with D unresolved. V was cut by 0 bases and J by 0 bases, with 8 bases left in between. CDR3 length: 15 residues. The germline V gene encodes CDR1 LGHNA and CDR2 YSLEER. The CDR3 here is CASSQEMGLNTEAFF. CDR3 in DNA: TGCGCCAGCAGCCAAGAAATGGGTCTGAACACTGAAGCTTTCTTT.

The chain joins TRBV4-3 to TRBJ2-7, with 8 bases identical to TRBD1. J gave up 4 bases and V 2 bases, and 10 bases lay outside the gene matches. This CDR3 comprises 16 residues. CDR1 and CDR2 (germline): LGHNA, YSLEER. The CDR3 DNA follows: TGCGCCAGCAGCCAATATTATCCGGGACAGGCATACGAGCAGTACTTC. Translation gives CASSQYYPGQAYEQYF.

The chain employs TRBV28 and TRBJ2-7; D is possibly TRBD2 (5 bases). This CDR3 has 15 amino acids. Germline assignment: CDR1 MDHEN and CDR2 SYDVKM. V was cut by 3 bases and J by 0 bases, with 12 bases left in between. The CDR3 loop reads CASSFHGVSSYEQYF. The DNA of the CDR3 is TGTGCCAGCAGTTTCCACGGGGTGTCCTCCTACGAGCAGTACTTC.

This clonotype was counted many times. The chain has TRBV10-2 and TRBJ2-7; TRBD1 might be the D (5 bases). CDR1 and CDR2 from the germline V gene are WSHSY and SAAADI. The CDR3 contains 17 residues. Between the trimmed V and J ends, which lost 2 bases and 0 bases, there was a span of 17 bases. The CDR3 nucleotides read TGCGCCAGCAGTGAGGCGACAGCCCTTCTGAGCTCCTACGAGCAGTACTTC. The encoded protein is CASSEATALLSSYEQYF.

The rearrangement joins TRBV11-2 to TRBJ2-1, with TRBD2 identical over 10 bases. The CDR3 contains 14 residues. Germline CDR1 and CDR2: SGHAT and FQNNGV. The J segment lost 10 bases and the V segment lost 6 bases, leaving 9 bases of the junction unmatched. The CDR3 region has the DNA TGTGCCAGCAGGTTCGGACTAGCGGACGGGGAGCAGTTCTTC. Protein sequence: CASRFGLADGEQFF.

This clonotype was seen only a few times. The gene calls are TRBV10-3 and TRBJ2-2; 8 nucleotides line up with TRBD2. The germline CDR1 and CDR2 sequences are ENHRY and SYGVKD. The V gene end was trimmed by 3 bases and the J gene end by 6 bases; junction bases not matched to a gene: 9. The CDR3 contains 16 residues. The CDR3 sequence: CAISDPPGGRSGELFF. The DNA for the CDR3 is TGTGCCATCAGTGATCCCCCTGGCGGGAGGTCCGGGGAGCTGTTTTTT.

This rearrangement joins TRBV15 to TRBJ2-1, with 8 bases aligning to TRBD2. Trimming removed 1 base from V and 2 bases from J; junction bases left unmatched: 4. The CDR3 spans 16 residues. Germline V gene sequence: CDR1 LNHNV, CDR2 YYDKDF (reference sequence). CDR3 amino acids: CATSRGLASTYNEQFF. DNA of the CDR3: TGTGCCACCAGCAGAGGACTAGCGTCGACCTACAATGAGCAGTTCTTC.